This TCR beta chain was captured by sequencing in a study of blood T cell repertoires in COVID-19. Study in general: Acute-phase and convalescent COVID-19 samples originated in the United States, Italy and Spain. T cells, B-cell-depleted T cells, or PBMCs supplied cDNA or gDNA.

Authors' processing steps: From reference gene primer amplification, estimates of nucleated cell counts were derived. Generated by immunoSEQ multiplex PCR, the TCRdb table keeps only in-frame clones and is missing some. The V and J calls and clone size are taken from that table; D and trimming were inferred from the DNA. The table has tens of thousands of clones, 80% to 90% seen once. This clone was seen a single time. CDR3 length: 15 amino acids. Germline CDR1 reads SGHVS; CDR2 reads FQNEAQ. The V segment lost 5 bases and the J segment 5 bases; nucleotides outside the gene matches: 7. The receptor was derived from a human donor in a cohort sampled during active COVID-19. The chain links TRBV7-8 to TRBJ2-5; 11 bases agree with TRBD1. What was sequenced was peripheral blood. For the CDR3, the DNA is TGTGCCAGCAGCACTCGGACAGGGGGCCGGGAGACCCAGTACTTC. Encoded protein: CASSTRTGGRETQYF. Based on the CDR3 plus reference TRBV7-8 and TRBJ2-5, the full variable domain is GAGVSQSPRYKVAKRGQDVALRCDPISGHVSLFWYQQALGQGPEFLTYFQNEAQLDKSGLPSDRFFAERPEGSVSTLKIQRTQQEDSAVYLCASSTRTGGRETQYFGPGTRLLVL.